This T cell receptor (beta chain) was sequenced during a study of blood T cell repertoires in COVID-19. For the study at large: From T cells, B-cell-depleted T cells, or PBMCs came the material, which was cDNA or gDNA.

In the authors' methods: Estimation of nucleated cell counts was performed using reference gene primer amplification. Sequencing used immunoSEQ multiplex PCR; TCRdb keeps in-frame clones, though not all of them. The V and J calls and clone size come from that table; D and trimming were worked out from the DNA. The profile shows some 100,000 clones, around nine tenths of them singletons. Germline V gives CDR1 MNHNS, CDR2 SASEGT. The CDR3 has 14 residues. The V gene lost 3 bases and the J gene lost 0 bases, with 8 bases spanning the gap. The V and J genes are TRBV6-1 and TRBJ1-1; no clear D gene. The clonotype originates from a man in his fifties or sixties with COVID-19, enrolled during active disease. The specimen sequenced was peripheral blood. CDR3 protein: CASSESQMNTEAFF. In DNA, the CDR3 is TGTGCCAGCAGTGAGTCACAAATGAACACTGAAGCTTTCTTT.